These T cell receptor beta chains were read from a single sample in a study of beta chain features in type 1 diabetes. The protocol was immunoSEQ multiplex PCR, while the TCRdb copy is restricted to in-frame clones and leaves out a portion. This table has 850,000 to 900,000 clones, about 17% appearing once. The sequenced sample was naive CD4+ T cells from blood. All receptors come from a woman aged 18-30 years in good health. The CDR3 runs from the conserved cysteine through the conserved F or W. The order of the fields is D gene, V gene, clone size, J gene, CDR3 length, CDR3 DNA, CDR3 protein. D genes are given only for firm matches. Clone size is shown for a subset of rows, as once, few, many or a class of expanded clone.

d_gene: TRBD1
v_gene: TRBV2
abundance: NA
j_gene: TRBJ1-2
len: 15
CDR3nt: TGTGCCAGCAGAGGAAATAGACAGGGATCGGGGCGCTACACCTTC
CDR3aa: CASRGNRQGSGRYTF

d_gene: TRBD2
v_gene: TRBV4-2
abundance: few
j_gene: TRBJ2-7
len: 19
CDR3nt: TGTGCCAGCAGCCAAGATGGGCTAGCGGGAGCCACTAGGTTCTGGGAGCAGTACTTC
CDR3aa: CASSQDGLAGATRFWEQYF

d_gene: TRBD1
v_gene: TRBV7-2
abundance: NA
j_gene: TRBJ2-2
len: 14
CDR3nt: TGTGCCAGCAGCTCGGGACAGGGGACCGGGGAGCTGTTTTTT
CDR3aa: CASSSGQGTGELFF

d_gene: NA
v_gene: TRBV5-1
abundance: few
j_gene: TRBJ2-1
len: 12
CDR3nt: TGCGCCAGCAGCTTGCCCGGGGATGAGCAGTTCTTC
CDR3aa: CASSLPGDEQFF

d_gene: TRBD1
v_gene: TRBV2
abundance: NA
j_gene: TRBJ1-2
len: 16
CDR3nt: TGTGCCAGCAATGCTCGGACAGGGGCCTACGACTATGGCTACACCTTC
CDR3aa: CASNARTGAYDYGYTF

d_gene: NA
v_gene: TRBV2
abundance: few
j_gene: TRBJ1-5
len: 14
CDR3nt: TGTGCCAGCAGCCAGAGCTTTAGCAATCAGCCCCAGCATTTT
CDR3aa: CASSQSFSNQPQHF

d_gene: NA
v_gene: TRBV18
abundance: NA
j_gene: TRBJ1-5
len: 17
CDR3nt: TGTGCCAGCTCACCTGTCGGGAATATGGGTAGCAATCAGCCCCAGCATTTT
CDR3aa: CASSPVGNMGSNQPQHF

d_gene: NA
v_gene: TRBV18
abundance: NA
j_gene: TRBJ1-1
len: 14
CDR3nt: TGTGCCAGCTCACCAACCCGGGATTCCACTGAAGCTTTCTTT
CDR3aa: CASSPTRDSTEAFF

d_gene: NA
v_gene: TRBV6-5
abundance: few
j_gene: TRBJ1-1
len: 11
CDR3nt: TGTGCCAGCAGTTACTTTAATGAAGCTTTCTTT
CDR3aa: CASSYFNEAFF

d_gene: TRBD1
v_gene: TRBV19
abundance: few
j_gene: TRBJ2-7
len: 13
CDR3nt: TGTGCCAGCCGGGACAGGGGGCTCGACGAGCAGTACTTC
CDR3aa: CASRDRGLDEQYF

d_gene: TRBD1
v_gene: TRBV18
abundance: NA
j_gene: TRBJ2-7
len: 15
CDR3nt: TGTGCCAGCTCCGAAAGCCGGACAGGTCAAAGGGAGCAGTACTTC
CDR3aa: CASSESRTGQREQYF

d_gene: TRBD1
v_gene: TRBV29-1
abundance: NA
j_gene: TRBJ1-5
len: 13
CDR3nt: TGCAGCGTCGCAGGGGGCGGGAATCAGCCCCAGCATTTT
CDR3aa: CSVAGGGNQPQHF

d_gene: NA
v_gene: TRBV11-3
abundance: NA
j_gene: TRBJ2-7
len: 13
CDR3nt: TGTGCCAGCAGCTTAGGACCAGCCTACGAGCAGTACTTC
CDR3aa: CASSLGPAYEQYF

d_gene: NA
v_gene: TRBV6-5
abundance: NA
j_gene: TRBJ1-2
len: 15
CDR3nt: TGTGCCAGCAGTTACTTTTCGGGTCAGGGCTATGGCTACACCTTC
CDR3aa: CASSYFSGQGYGYTF

d_gene: NA
v_gene: TRBV28
abundance: NA
j_gene: TRBJ2-7
len: 13
CDR3nt: TGTGCCAGCAGTTCGGGTCAGAGCTACGAGCAGTACTTC
CDR3aa: CASSSGQSYEQYF

d_gene: NA
v_gene: TRBV15
abundance: few
j_gene: TRBJ1-4
len: 16
CDR3nt: TGTGCCACCAGCAGAGATATAGGGGCTCTTAATGAAAAACTGTTTTTT
CDR3aa: CATSRDIGALNEKLFF

d_gene: NA
v_gene: TRBV5-4
abundance: NA
j_gene: TRBJ2-7
len: 12
CDR3nt: TGTGCCAGCAGCTTGCAGGGTAGGGAGCAGTACTTC
CDR3aa: CASSLQGREQYF

d_gene: NA
v_gene: TRBV28
abundance: few
j_gene: TRBJ2-1
len: 13
CDR3nt: TGTGCCAGCCTGGGAAGGTCGCGGAATGAGCAGTTCTTC
CDR3aa: CASLGRSRNEQFF

d_gene: NA
v_gene: TRBV7-9
abundance: NA
j_gene: TRBJ1-4
len: 16
CDR3nt: TGTGCCAGCATCTACGCGGGAGGCGCAACTAATGAAAAACTGTTTTTT
CDR3aa: CASIYAGGATNEKLFF

d_gene: TRBD2
v_gene: TRBV19
abundance: NA
j_gene: TRBJ2-2
len: 16
CDR3nt: TGTGCCAGAAATGGGGTGGGGAGGGCGAACACCGGGGAGCTGTTTTTT
CDR3aa: CARNGVGRANTGELFF

d_gene: NA
v_gene: TRBV5-1
abundance: few
j_gene: TRBJ2-5
len: 16
CDR3nt: TGCGCCAGCAGCCCAGGACAGAGCAAGTACCAAGAGACCCAGTACTTC
CDR3aa: CASSPGQSKYQETQYF

d_gene: NA
v_gene: TRBV2
abundance: NA
j_gene: TRBJ2-2
len: 16
CDR3nt: TGTGCCAGCAGTGAGACGCCTAGTCCGAACACCGGGGAGCTGTTTTTT
CDR3aa: CASSETPSPNTGELFF

d_gene: NA
v_gene: TRBV4-2
abundance: few
j_gene: TRBJ2-6
len: 20
CDR3nt: TGTGCCAGCAGCCAATCGTGGACCGGGACAATACACTCTGGGGCCAACGTCCTGACTTTC
CDR3aa: CASSQSWTGTIHSGANVLTF

d_gene: NA
v_gene: TRBV28
abundance: NA
j_gene: TRBJ2-6
len: 15
CDR3nt: TGTGCCAGCGAGACAGGCTCGGCTGGGGCCAACGTCCTGACTTTC
CDR3aa: CASETGSAGANVLTF

d_gene: NA
v_gene: TRBV2
abundance: few
j_gene: TRBJ1-2
len: 13
CDR3nt: TGTGCCAGCAGTAAAGACAGCAACTATGGCTACACCTTC
CDR3aa: CASSKDSNYGYTF

d_gene: NA
v_gene: TRBV7-9
abundance: NA
j_gene: TRBJ2-5
len: 12
CDR3nt: TGTGCCAGCAGCTTAGCCCAAGAGACCCAGTACTTC
CDR3aa: CASSLAQETQYF

d_gene: NA
v_gene: TRBV7-6
abundance: NA
j_gene: TRBJ2-5
len: 15
CDR3nt: TGTGCCAGCAGCTCCTGTGGGGCCAAGATTAAGCCCCAGTACTTC
CDR3aa: CASSSCGAKIKPQYF

d_gene: TRBD2
v_gene: TRBV7-3
abundance: few
j_gene: TRBJ2-3
len: 16
CDR3nt: TGTGCCAGCAGTCCTAGCGGGCTTTTAGGGTCAGATACGCAGTATTTT
CDR3aa: CASSPSGLLGSDTQYF

d_gene: TRBD1
v_gene: TRBV6-1
abundance: NA
j_gene: TRBJ2-7
len: 14
CDR3nt: TGTGCCAGCAGCCCTGCCGGGACAGGAGCCTCGCGGTACTTC
CDR3aa: CASSPAGTGASRYF

d_gene: NA
v_gene: TRBV7-9
abundance: few
j_gene: TRBJ2-2
len: 15
CDR3nt: TGTGCCAGCAGCTTCAGGGAGGTTGTCACCGGGGAGCTGTTTTTT
CDR3aa: CASSFREVVTGELFF

d_gene: TRBD1
v_gene: TRBV9
abundance: NA
j_gene: TRBJ2-1
len: 15
CDR3nt: TGTGCCAGCAGCGTAGCGACAGGGACCTACAATGAGCAGTTCTTC
CDR3aa: CASSVATGTYNEQFF

d_gene: TRBD2
v_gene: TRBV23-1
abundance: NA
j_gene: TRBJ2-7
len: 18
CDR3nt: TGCGCCAGCAGTCAAGAGGGACTAGCGGGAGGCTGCTCCTACGAGCAGTACTTC
CDR3aa: CASSQEGLAGGCSYEQYF

d_gene: NA
v_gene: TRBV5-4
abundance: NA
j_gene: TRBJ1-2
len: 18
CDR3nt: TGTGCCAGCAGCCCAAACCCCCCCGGCCGGGGACGGTGGTATGGCTACACCTTC
CDR3aa: CASSPNPPGRGRWYGYTF

d_gene: NA
v_gene: TRBV5-1
abundance: NA
j_gene: TRBJ2-3
len: 11
CDR3nt: TGCGCCAGCAGCTTCAGAGATACGCAGTATTTT
CDR3aa: CASSFRDTQYF

d_gene: TRBD2
v_gene: TRBV4-2
abundance: NA
j_gene: TRBJ2-1
len: 17
CDR3nt: TGTGCCAGCAGCCAAGATCGATCCAGCGGGATAATCAATGAGCAGTTCTTC
CDR3aa: CASSQDRSSGIINEQFF

d_gene: NA
v_gene: TRBV6-5
abundance: NA
j_gene: TRBJ2-5
len: 11
CDR3nt: TGTGCCAGCAGGCGCGGGGAGACCCAGTACTTC
CDR3aa: CASRRGETQYF

d_gene: NA
v_gene: TRBV5-1
abundance: few
j_gene: TRBJ2-2
len: 14
CDR3nt: TGCGCCAGCCGAGGCGGGATGAACACCGGGGAGCTGTTTTTT
CDR3aa: CASRGGMNTGELFF

d_gene: TRBD2
v_gene: TRBV6-6
abundance: NA
j_gene: TRBJ2-5
len: 15
CDR3nt: TGTGCCAGCAGTTACGGCGGGGGGACTCAAGAGACCCAGTACTTC
CDR3aa: CASSYGGGTQETQYF

d_gene: NA
v_gene: TRBV11-2
abundance: few
j_gene: TRBJ1-1
len: 13
CDR3nt: TGTGCCAGCAGCTTTGAACCCAGGGGAACAGCTTTCTTT
CDR3aa: CASSFEPRGTAFF

d_gene: NA
v_gene: TRBV5-8
abundance: NA
j_gene: TRBJ2-1
len: 16
CDR3nt: TGTGCCAGCAAGCTTGCGTCAAGTCGTTCCTACAATGAGCAGTTCTTC
CDR3aa: CASKLASSRSYNEQFF

d_gene: NA
v_gene: TRBV5-6
abundance: NA
j_gene: TRBJ1-2
len: 14
CDR3nt: TGTGCCAGCAGGTTGACAGGCCAAAACTATGGCTACACCTTC
CDR3aa: CASRLTGQNYGYTF

d_gene: NA
v_gene: TRBV19
abundance: few
j_gene: TRBJ2-1
len: 14
CDR3nt: TGTGCCAGTAGTGTCCTAATCCAGGCCAATGAGCAGTTCTTC
CDR3aa: CASSVLIQANEQFF

d_gene: TRBD1
v_gene: TRBV19
abundance: few
j_gene: TRBJ2-7
len: 12
CDR3nt: TGTGCCAGTGGGGACAGAAACTACGAGCAGTACTTC
CDR3aa: CASGDRNYEQYF

d_gene: TRBD1
v_gene: TRBV5-6
abundance: few
j_gene: TRBJ2-3
len: 15
CDR3nt: TGTGCCAGCAGCTACAGGGGGACAGGGGCAGATACGCAGTATTTT
CDR3aa: CASSYRGTGADTQYF

d_gene: TRBD2
v_gene: TRBV2
abundance: few
j_gene: TRBJ2-5
len: 14
CDR3nt: TGTGCCAGCAGTGAACCGGCGGGAGTGGGGACCCAGTACTTC
CDR3aa: CASSEPAGVGTQYF

d_gene: NA
v_gene: TRBV9
abundance: NA
j_gene: TRBJ2-7
len: 16
CDR3nt: TGTGCCAGCAGCGTACATCCTAGCATCTTTGCCTACGAGCAGTACTTC
CDR3aa: CASSVHPSIFAYEQYF

d_gene: TRBD2
v_gene: TRBV4-3
abundance: few
j_gene: TRBJ2-1
len: 18
CDR3nt: TGCGCCAGCAGCCAAGATTCCCAAGTAGCGGGAGTCGTCAATGAGCAGTTCTTC
CDR3aa: CASSQDSQVAGVVNEQFF

d_gene: NA
v_gene: TRBV27
abundance: NA
j_gene: TRBJ2-1
len: 13
CDR3nt: TGTGCCAGCAGCCCCCGCTCGGGTGGTGAGCAGTTCTTC
CDR3aa: CASSPRSGGEQFF

d_gene: TRBD1
v_gene: TRBV7-9
abundance: NA
j_gene: TRBJ2-1
len: 15
CDR3nt: TGTGCCAGCAGCTTAGGTCTGGCAGGGGGCAATGAGCAGTTCTTC
CDR3aa: CASSLGLAGGNEQFF

d_gene: NA
v_gene: TRBV28
abundance: few
j_gene: TRBJ2-4
len: 15
CDR3nt: TGTGCCAGCAGTTCTTCCGCCAGGGTCCCAAACATTCAGTACTTC
CDR3aa: CASSSSARVPNIQYF

d_gene: NA
v_gene: TRBV7-6
abundance: few
j_gene: TRBJ1-1
len: 11
CDR3nt: TGTGCCAGCAGCCTGAACACTGAAGCTTTCTTT
CDR3aa: CASSLNTEAFF

d_gene: NA
v_gene: TRBV6-6
abundance: NA
j_gene: TRBJ1-1
len: 13
CDR3nt: TGTGCCAGCAGTTACGGTCAGAACACTGAAGCTTTCTTT
CDR3aa: CASSYGQNTEAFF

d_gene: NA
v_gene: TRBV28
abundance: NA
j_gene: TRBJ2-1
len: 12
CDR3nt: TGTGCCAGCAGTTTATATTTGTATGAGCAGTTCTTC
CDR3aa: CASSLYLYEQFF